The next 18 T cell receptor beta chains were all read from a single sample in a study of technical replicates of blood from several donors. Assay: immunoSEQ multiplex PCR; the TCRdb copy retains only in-frame clones and omits some. This sample carries tens of thousands of clones, 85% to 95% of them seen once, and the ten largest clones take 0.26%. The sequenced sample consisted of T cells isolated from PBMCs. These receptors were taken from a human donor in good health.

The chain recombines TRBV6-5 with TRBJ1-4; no clear D gene. Per the germline V gene, CDR1 is MNHEY and CDR2 is SVGAGI. The CDR3 has 13 amino acids. The V end was cut by 0 bases, the J end by 12 bases, with 11 bases between. CDR3 nucleotides: TGTGCCAGCAGTTACTCTCGATCGGCGGAACTGTTTTTT. This encodes CASSYSRSAELFF.

The rearrangement joins TRBV10-3 to TRBJ2-7; 8 bases are shared with TRBD1. The CDR3 is 13 residues long. After removal of 6 bases from V and 9 bases from J, the junction contained 10 bases not matched to a gene. In germline, CDR1 is ENHRY, CDR2 SYGVKD. Here the CDR3 DNA reads TGTGCCATCAGCGAAGGACAGGGTGACGGGCAGTACTTC. It translates to CAISEGQGDGQYF.

The rearrangement links TRBV2 to TRBJ2-5; tentatively, D is TRBD1 (5 bases). Deletions cut 4 bases from V and 4 bases from J, with 10 bases between. Germline CDR1 and CDR2: SNHLY and FYNNEI. This CDR3 is built from 13 residues. CDR3 amino acids: CASSVDSRETQYF. Written as DNA, the CDR3 is TGTGCCAGCAGTGTTGACAGTCGAGAGACCCAGTACTTC.

This clone was found a few times. The rearrangement links TRBV30 to TRBJ1-1, with a tentative D call TRBD1 (5 bases). Germline V lookup: CDR1 GTSNPN, CDR2 SVGIG (reference sequence). CDR3 length equals 14 residues. V gave up 3 bases and J gave up 1 base, with 12 bases separating them. The CDR3, as DNA: TGTGCCTGGAGGACGGGGGGACCGAACACTGAAGCTTTCTTT. It is translated as CAWRTGGPNTEAFF.

This clone appeared a single time. This chain uses TRBV9 with TRBJ1-3; D is undetermined. The germline V gene has CDR1 SGDLS and CDR2 YYNGEE. The V gene lost 2 bases and the J gene lost 11 bases, with 11 bases spanning the gap. The CDR3 has 12 amino acids. The CDR3 DNA reads TGTGCCAGCAGCGTTTCCAGCGGCGCCATATATTTT. Translating it yields CASSVSSGAIYF.

The chain uses TRBV19 and TRBJ2-1, with D perhaps matching TRBD2 (5 bases). This CDR3 spans 11 amino acids. Germline CDR1 reads LNHDA; CDR2 reads SQIVND (reference sequence). V gave up 1 base and J gave up 15 bases, with 10 bases separating them. CDR3 nucleotides: TGTGCCAGTAGTATAGGAACTAGTATGTTCTTC. This gives the protein CASSIGTSMFF.

The chain employs TRBV28 and TRBJ2-1; D ambiguous. Germline V gives CDR1 MDHEN, CDR2 SYDVKM. CDR3 length equals 13 residues. The V end lost 5 bases, the J end lost 5 bases, and 10 bases lay between the germline ends. CDR3 loop: CASSTRVHNEQFF. DNA of the CDR3: TGTGCCAGCAGTACTCGAGTCCACAATGAGCAGTTCTTC. The variable domain in full, completed from reference TRBV28 and TRBJ2-1, reads DVKVTQSSRYLVKRTGEKVFLECVQDMDHENMFWYRQDPGLGLRLIYFSYDVKMKEKGDIPEGYSVSREKKERFSLILESASTNQTSMYLCASSTRVHNEQFFGPGTRLTVL.

This chain connects TRBV4-1 to TRBJ2-7; 7 positions agree with TRBD2. The CDR3 has 13 amino acids. Germline CDR1 MGHRA, CDR2 YSYEKL. V dropped 5 bases and J dropped 5; count of bases not matched to a gene: 6. The CDR3 is CASSVGGRNEQYF. For the CDR3, the DNA is TGCGCCAGCAGCGTGGGGGGGAGGAACGAGCAGTACTTC.

The chain recombines TRBV4-1 with TRBJ2-1; 8 bases map to TRBD2. The CDR3 sequence is 16 residues long. Germline trimming cut 8 bases from V and 4 bases from J; bases unmatched to any gene: 13. In germline, CDR1 is MGHRA, CDR2 YSYEKL. This chain's CDR3 is CASEKVPGGPYNEQFF. The CDR3, as DNA: TGCGCCAGCGAAAAAGTTCCGGGAGGGCCGTACAATGAGCAGTTCTTC.

The chain carries TRBV2 and TRBJ2-1; D remains ambiguous. From germline, CDR1 is SNHLY and CDR2 FYNNEI. The CDR3 runs to 14 residues. V was trimmed by 5 bases and J by 4 bases, leaving 12 bases between them. The CDR3 DNA follows: TGTGCCAGCAGTAGCGCCGATCCATACAATGAGCAGTTCTTC. It encodes CASSSADPYNEQFF.

The V gene is TRBV29-1, the J gene TRBJ2-2; TRBD1 agrees at 10 bases. The CDR3 covers 14 residues. The germline V gene encodes CDR1 SQVTM and CDR2 ANQGSEA. J gave up 4 bases and V 4 bases, and 3 bases lay outside the gene matches. CDR3 DNA sequence: TGCAGCGTTGGGGACAGGGGAGGCACCGGGGAGCTGTTTTTT. It translates to CSVGDRGGTGELFF.

The genes are TRBV7-6 and TRBJ1-6; 9 positions agree with TRBD1. The CDR3 length is 15 residues. Germline trimming cut 5 bases from V and 8 bases from J; bases unmatched to any gene: 7. Germline CDR1 is SGHVS and CDR2 is FNYEAQ. The CDR3 DNA follows: TGTGCCAGCAGCCCGGGACAGGGCCGAGATTCACCCCTCCACTTT. The encoded protein is CASSPGQGRDSPLHF.

The V call is TRBV5-4, the J call TRBJ1-1, with a weak D call TRBD1 (6 bases). There are 17 residues in the CDR3. Deletions cut 4 bases from V and 1 base from J, with 20 bases between. CDR1 SGHNT and CDR2 YYREEE come from the germline V gene (reference sequence). The CDR3 DNA reads TGTGCCAGCAGCGGGGGGGACACCCAACCCCAGAACACTGAAGCTTTCTTT. Translated: CASSGGDTQPQNTEAFF.

The gene calls are TRBV7-2 and TRBJ2-3; 14 bases are a match to TRBD2. The V gene's germline CDR1 is SGHTA and CDR2 FQGNSA. V gave up 2 bases and J gave up 1 base; unmatched junction bases: 5. This CDR3 region has 18 residues. The CDR3 loop reads CASSLRLAGGWGTDTQYF. CDR3 DNA sequence: TGTGCCAGCAGCTTACGACTAGCGGGAGGGTGGGGCACAGATACGCAGTATTTT.

This clone has only one observation. CDR3 residues: CASSLLAGGPLINEQFF. The CDR3 nucleotides read TGTGCCAGCAGCTTATTAGCGGGAGGGCCGTTGATCAATGAGCAGTTCTTC. The V and J genes are TRBV7-8 and TRBJ2-1, with TRBD2 matching over 11 bases. Unmatched junction bases numbered 9, after V lost 2 bases and J lost 6 bases. The CDR3 loop spans 17 amino acids. CDR1 is SGHVS and CDR2 is FQNEAQ in the germline V gene.

The genes are TRBV27 and TRBJ2-7, with TRBD1 matching 7 bases. J lost 3 bases, V lost 5 bases, and 4 bases had no gene match. The CDR3 sequence is 13 residues long. The germline CDR1 and CDR2 sequences are MNHEY and SMNVEV (reference sequence). CDR3 in amino acids: CASSVQGYYEQYF. DNA for the CDR3: TGTGCCAGCAGTGTACAGGGGTACTACGAGCAGTACTTC.

The chain carries TRBV14 and TRBJ1-6; D might be TRBD1 (5 bases). The CDR3 has 12 residues. The V gene's germline CDR1 is SGHDN and CDR2 FVKESK. Trimming stripped 8 bases from V and 11 bases from J, with 13 bases between. CDR3 sequence (DNA): TGTGCCAGCCAGGGTGTTATGGCACCCCTCCACTTT. Residues: CASQGVMAPLHF.

The chain carries TRBV7-9 and TRBJ2-1, with D tentatively TRBD2 (5 bases). This CDR3 is built from 17 residues. Trimming left V 0 bases short and J 0 bases short, with 12 bases between. Germline V gives CDR1 SEHNR, CDR2 FQNEAQ (reference sequence). The CDR3 DNA sequence: TGTGCCAGCAGCTTAGCGCTAAGCGGTAGCTCCTACAATGAGCAGTTCTTC. This codes for CASSLALSGSSYNEQFF.